A selection of T cell receptor beta chains follows, all from one sample in a study of T cells in Graves' hyperthyroidism and ophthalmopathy. TCRdb re-called the multiplex PCR reads with MiXCR, one entry per CDR3 protein. The sample records hundreds of thousands of distinct CDR3 sequences, approximately 14% being singletons. The specimen was blood. These receptors were obtained from a woman aged 30 to 39 with Graves' hyperthyroidism. CDR3s leave out the opening cysteine and the closing phenylalanine or tryptophan. Clone size is shown for a subset of rows, as once, few, many or a class of expanded clone.

j_gene,abundance,v_gene,CDR3aa
TRBJ1-2,many,TRBV28,ASSFRQGNYGYT
TRBJ1-4,many,TRBV6-1,ASTEGGTGLEKLF
TRBJ1-5,few,TRBV16,ASSQPTGNQPQH
TRBJ1-6,few,TRBV28,ASRGAGDPGPGD
TRBJ2-3,few,TRBV18,ASSIDRGRRDTQY
TRBJ2-7,many,TRBV28,ASSPQERRHYEQY
TRBJ1-3,.,TRBV20-1,SARLGGPTSGNTIY
TRBJ2-1,.,TRBV14,ASGPSFGASSYNEQF
TRBJ2-5,.,TRBV27,ASSYLVGGETQY
TRBJ1-1,.,TRBV18,ASSRDSNTEAF
TRBJ2-5,many,TRBV12-3/TRBV12-4,ASRSQGAETQY
TRBJ2-3,.,TRBV10-3,ATRIGEGRGDTQY
TRBJ2-1,few,TRBV9,ASSQSGDEQF
TRBJ1-6,many,TRBV11-2,ASSLGTGSSYNSPLH
TRBJ2-3,many,TRBV27,ASSVQGFTDTQY
TRBJ1-1,.,TRBV20-1,SARDPGGSTEAF
TRBJ2-1,.,TRBV18,ASSPKGRSSYNEQF
TRBJ1-5,many,TRBV9,ASSADARGQPQH
TRBJ2-3,.,TRBV5-4,ASSSTSEADTQY
TRBJ2-7,many,TRBV10-2,ASTSDSYEQY
TRBJ2-7,.,TRBV15,ATSRGVSGTGIYEQY
TRBJ2-5,many,TRBV2,ASSEGGKLSETQY
TRBJ2-2,many,TRBV7-8,ASSLDGGYPSKTGELF
TRBJ2-1,few,TRBV12-3/TRBV12-4,ASSSIGLAELMGEQF
TRBJ2-1,.,TRBV24-1,ATSESGSSYNEQF
TRBJ1-1,many,TRBV28,ASSWGLPKLSNTEAF
TRBJ2-6,.,TRBV30,AWSSNRVNAGANVLT
TRBJ1-1,few,TRBV27,ASSFGTGLKAF
TRBJ2-5,.,TRBV30,AWGQGGQETQY
TRBJ1-1,many,TRBV12-3/TRBV12-4,ASTMSHTEAF
TRBJ1-4,.,TRBV6-2/TRBV6-3,ASRREKLF
TRBJ1-2,.,TRBV20-1,SATHFGSGGNYGYT
TRBJ1-2,.,TRBV7-9,ASSLAFGDGYT
TRBJ2-1,many,TRBV12-3/TRBV12-4,ASSFSGGSYNEQF
TRBJ1-5,many,TRBV13,ASSLANQPQH
TRBJ2-2,.,TRBV9,ASSARGELF
TRBJ2-3,.,TRBV7-9,ASSLGTDTDTQY
TRBJ2-7,.,TRBV6-1,ASTASGRIYEQY
TRBJ2-7,once,TRBV5-1,ASSLAGWAGYEQY
TRBJ1-2,many,TRBV11-3,ASSLSRGNYGYT
TRBJ1-4,many,TRBV6-1,ASSVLEGGDEKLF
TRBJ2-5,.,TRBV30,AWDAGPGETQY
TRBJ2-2,few,TRBV5-6,ASSLDMSTGELF
TRBJ1-4,few,TRBV20-1,SARGGSEKLF
TRBJ2-1,.,TRBV20-1,SARDRNSGLVSYNEQF
TRBJ2-3,.,TRBV5-4,AFTLAGGSTDTQY
TRBJ1-1,many,TRBV11-2,ASRQLPVRGGLGNTEAF
TRBJ2-1,many,TRBV10-3,ASGREETFYNEQF
TRBJ2-1,few,TRBV24-1,ATSDYPPHEQF
TRBJ2-1,.,TRBV5-1,ASSLGPASDEQF
TRBJ1-1,many,TRBV10-3,AMGRGGRDTEAF
TRBJ2-1,many,TRBV28,ASIPSRGSYNEQF
TRBJ1-5,many,TRBV28,ASRPLRAARGYQPQH